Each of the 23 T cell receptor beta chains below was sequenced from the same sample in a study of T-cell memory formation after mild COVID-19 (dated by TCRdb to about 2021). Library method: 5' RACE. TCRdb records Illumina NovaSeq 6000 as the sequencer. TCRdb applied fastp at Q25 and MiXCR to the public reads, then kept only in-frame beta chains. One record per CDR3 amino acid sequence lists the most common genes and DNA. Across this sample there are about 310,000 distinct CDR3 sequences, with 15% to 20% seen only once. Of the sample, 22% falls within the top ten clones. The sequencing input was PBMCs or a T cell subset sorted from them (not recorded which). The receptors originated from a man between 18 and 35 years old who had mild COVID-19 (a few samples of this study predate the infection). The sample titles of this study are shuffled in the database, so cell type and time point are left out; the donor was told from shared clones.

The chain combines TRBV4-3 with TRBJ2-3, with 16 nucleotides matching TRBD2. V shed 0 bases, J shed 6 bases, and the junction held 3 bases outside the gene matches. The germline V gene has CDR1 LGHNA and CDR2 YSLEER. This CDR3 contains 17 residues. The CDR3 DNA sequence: TGCGCCAGCAGCCAAGAGGGACTAGCGGGGGGGAGCGATACGCAGTATTTT. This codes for CASSQEGLAGGSDTQYF.

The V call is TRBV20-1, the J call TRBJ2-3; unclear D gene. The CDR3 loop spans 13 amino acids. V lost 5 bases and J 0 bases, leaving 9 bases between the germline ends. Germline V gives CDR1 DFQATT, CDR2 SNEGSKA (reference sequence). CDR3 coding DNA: TGCAGTGCTGAAGACCGAAGCACAGATACGCAGTATTTT. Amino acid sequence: CSAEDRSTDTQYF.

The CDR3 DNA follows: TGTGCTAGTGGTTTGGTAAGGTTGCGGGGACCAGATACGCAGTATTTT. As protein: CASGLVRLRGPDTQYF. The chain uses TRBV12-5 and TRBJ2-3; D possibly corresponds to TRBD2 (6 bases). Germline CDR1 is LGHNT and CDR2 is FRNRAP. The CDR3 length is 16 residues. V lost 0 bases, J lost 4 bases, and 14 bases lay in between.

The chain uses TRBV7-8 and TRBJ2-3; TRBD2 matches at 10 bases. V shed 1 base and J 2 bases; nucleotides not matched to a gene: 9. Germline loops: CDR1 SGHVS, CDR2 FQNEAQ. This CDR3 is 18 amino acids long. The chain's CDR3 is CASSLGLAGGRLTDTQYF. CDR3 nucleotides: TGTGCCAGCAGCTTAGGGTTAGCGGGGGGCCGGCTCACAGATACGCAGTATTTT.

In DNA, the CDR3 is TGTGCCAGCAGCCCCGCCGGCCGGGGGAGATCCTACAATGAGCAGTTCTTC. It encodes CASSPAGRGRSYNEQFF. V and J are TRBV7-3 and TRBJ2-1, with a tentative D call TRBD2 (6 bases). CDR1 and CDR2 (germline): SGHTA, FQGTGA. V was trimmed by 5 bases and J by 1 base, leaving 18 bases between them. The CDR3 consists of 17 residues. The full variable domain, with the rest looked up from reference TRBV7-3 and TRBJ2-1, is GAGVSQTPSNKVTEKGKYVELRCDPISGHTALYWYRQSLGQGPEFLIYFQGTGAADDSGLPNDRFFAVRPEGSVSTLKIQRTERGDSAVYLCASSPAGRGRSYNEQFFGPGTRLTVL.

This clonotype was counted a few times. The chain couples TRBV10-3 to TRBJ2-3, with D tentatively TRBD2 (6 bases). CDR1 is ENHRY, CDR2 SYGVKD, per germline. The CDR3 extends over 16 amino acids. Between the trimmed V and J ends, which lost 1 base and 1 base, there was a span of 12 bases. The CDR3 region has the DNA TGTGCCATCAGTGAGTACCCTAGCGAGCGCACAGATACGCAGTATTTT. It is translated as CAISEYPSERTDTQYF.

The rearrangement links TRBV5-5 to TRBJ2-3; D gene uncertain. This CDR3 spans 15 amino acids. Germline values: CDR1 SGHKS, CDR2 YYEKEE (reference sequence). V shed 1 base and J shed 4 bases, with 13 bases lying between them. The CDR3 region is CASSLNRIRSDTQYF. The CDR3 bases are TGTGCCAGCAGCTTGAACAGAATAAGATCAGATACGCAGTATTTT.

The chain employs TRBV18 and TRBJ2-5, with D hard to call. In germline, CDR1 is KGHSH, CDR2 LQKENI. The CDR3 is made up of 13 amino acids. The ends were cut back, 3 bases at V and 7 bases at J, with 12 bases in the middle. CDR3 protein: CASSPPGFWTQYF. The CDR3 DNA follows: TGTGCCAGCTCACCTCCCGGATTCTGGACCCAGTACTTC.

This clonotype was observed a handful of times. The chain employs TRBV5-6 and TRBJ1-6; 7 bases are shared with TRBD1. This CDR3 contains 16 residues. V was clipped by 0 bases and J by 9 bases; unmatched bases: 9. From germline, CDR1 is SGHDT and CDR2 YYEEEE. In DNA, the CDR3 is TGTGCCAGCAGCTTGGCCGGGACAGAGATTTTTTCACCCCTCCACTTT. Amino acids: CASSLAGTEIFSPLHF.

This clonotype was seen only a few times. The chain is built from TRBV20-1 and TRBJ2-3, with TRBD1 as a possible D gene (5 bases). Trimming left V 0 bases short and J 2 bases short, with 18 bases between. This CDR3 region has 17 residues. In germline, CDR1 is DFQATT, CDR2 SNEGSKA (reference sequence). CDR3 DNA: TGCAGTGCTAGAGAAGGGGATCATGCGGTTGTCACAGATACGCAGTATTTT. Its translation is CSAREGDHAVVTDTQYF.

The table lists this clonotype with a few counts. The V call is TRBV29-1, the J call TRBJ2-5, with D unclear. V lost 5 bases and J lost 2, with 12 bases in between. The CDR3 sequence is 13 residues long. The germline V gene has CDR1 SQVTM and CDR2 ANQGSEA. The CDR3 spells CSVRLLSQETQYF. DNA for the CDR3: TGCAGCGTTCGCCTCCTATCACAAGAGACCCAGTACTTC.

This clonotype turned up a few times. The chain's CDR3 is CAISEGPGKIEETQYF. The CDR3 DNA reads TGTGCCATCAGTGAGGGCCCCGGGAAGATCGAGGAGACCCAGTACTTC. The chain recombines TRBV10-3 with TRBJ2-5, with D possibly being TRBD2 (5 bases). Looked up from germline, CDR1 is ENHRY and CDR2 is SYGVKD. The V and J ends lost 2 bases and 5 bases respectively, with 18 bases between them. There are 16 residues in the CDR3.

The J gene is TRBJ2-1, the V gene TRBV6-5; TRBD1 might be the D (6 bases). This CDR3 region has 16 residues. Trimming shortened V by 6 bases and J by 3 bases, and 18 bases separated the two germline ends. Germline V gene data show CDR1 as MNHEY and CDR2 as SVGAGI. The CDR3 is CASSPQGLSHYNEQFF. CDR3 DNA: TGTGCCAGCAGCCCCCAGGGGCTTTCCCACTACAATGAGCAGTTCTTC.

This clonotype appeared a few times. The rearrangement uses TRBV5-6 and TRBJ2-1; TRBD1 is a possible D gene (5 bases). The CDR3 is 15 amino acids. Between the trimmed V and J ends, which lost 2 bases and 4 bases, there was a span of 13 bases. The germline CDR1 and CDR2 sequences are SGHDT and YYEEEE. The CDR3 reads CASSFDSHRYNEQFF. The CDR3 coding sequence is TGTGCCAGCAGCTTCGACAGCCACCGGTACAATGAGCAGTTCTTC.

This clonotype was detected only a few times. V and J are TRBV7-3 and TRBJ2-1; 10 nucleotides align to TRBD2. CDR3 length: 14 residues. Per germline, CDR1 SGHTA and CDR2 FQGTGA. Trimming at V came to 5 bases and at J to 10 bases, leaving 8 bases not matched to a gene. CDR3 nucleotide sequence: TGTGCCAGCAGCCTCCGTGGTAGCGGGGGGGAGCAGTTCTTC. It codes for CASSLRGSGGEQFF.

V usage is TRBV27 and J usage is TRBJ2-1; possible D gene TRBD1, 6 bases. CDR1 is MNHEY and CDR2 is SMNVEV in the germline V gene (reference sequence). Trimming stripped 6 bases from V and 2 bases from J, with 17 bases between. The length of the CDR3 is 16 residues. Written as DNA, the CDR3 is TGTGCCAGCAGCCCCTGGGGCACAGGGCCCTACAATGAGCAGTTCTTC. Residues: CASSPWGTGPYNEQFF.

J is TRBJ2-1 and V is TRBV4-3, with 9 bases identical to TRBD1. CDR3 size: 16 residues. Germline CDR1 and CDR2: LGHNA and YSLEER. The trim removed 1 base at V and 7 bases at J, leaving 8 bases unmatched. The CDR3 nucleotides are TGCGCCAGCAGCCAAGGGCGTGGGACAGGGTGGAATGAGCAGTTCTTC. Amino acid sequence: CASSQGRGTGWNEQFF.

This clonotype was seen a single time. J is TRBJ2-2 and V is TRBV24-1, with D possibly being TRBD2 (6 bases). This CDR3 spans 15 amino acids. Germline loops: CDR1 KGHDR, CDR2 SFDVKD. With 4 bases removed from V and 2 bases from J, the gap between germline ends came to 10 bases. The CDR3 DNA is TGTGCCACCAGTGACTCTGGACTAAACACCGGGGAGCTGTTTTTT. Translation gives CATSDSGLNTGELFF.

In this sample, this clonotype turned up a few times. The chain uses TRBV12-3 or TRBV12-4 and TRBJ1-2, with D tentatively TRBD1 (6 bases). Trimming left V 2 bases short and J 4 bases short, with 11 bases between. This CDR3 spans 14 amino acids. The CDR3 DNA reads TGTGCCAGCAGTTTATTTCAGGGGACCTATGGCTACACCTTC. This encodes CASSLFQGTYGYTF.

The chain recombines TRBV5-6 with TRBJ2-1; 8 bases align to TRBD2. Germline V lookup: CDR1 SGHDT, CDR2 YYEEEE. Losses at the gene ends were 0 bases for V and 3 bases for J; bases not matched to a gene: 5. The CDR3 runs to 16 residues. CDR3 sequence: CASSLVGSGSYNEQFF. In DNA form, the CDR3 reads TGTGCCAGCAGCTTGGTGGGCAGCGGGAGCTACAATGAGCAGTTCTTC.

This CDR3 is CASSWTGVITEAFF. The CDR3 coding sequence is TGTGCCAGCAGTTGGACAGGGGTGATCACTGAAGCTTTCTTT. V and J are TRBV12-3 or TRBV12-4 and TRBJ1-1, with 9 bases lining up with TRBD1. The CDR3 spans 14 residues. Losses at the gene ends were 4 bases for V and 4 bases for J; bases not matched to a gene: 4.

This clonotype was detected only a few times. In nucleotides, the CDR3 is TGTGCCAGCAGTTTGGGGATTGAGCAGTTCTTC. The encoded protein is CASSLGIEQFF. The chain has TRBV7-2 and TRBJ2-1; no firm D call. The CDR3 runs to 11 residues. Germline lookup yields CDR1 SGHTA and CDR2 FQGNSA. V was shortened by 6 bases and J by 9 bases, with 9 bases between the two germline ends.

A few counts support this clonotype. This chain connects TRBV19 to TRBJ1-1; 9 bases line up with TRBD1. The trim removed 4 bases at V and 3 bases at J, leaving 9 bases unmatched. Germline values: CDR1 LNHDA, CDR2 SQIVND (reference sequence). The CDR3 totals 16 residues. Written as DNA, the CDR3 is TGTGCCAGTAGTAATACAGGGGGCAAACGGTACACTGAAGCTTTCTTT. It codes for CASSNTGGKRYTEAFF.